These 8 T cell receptor beta chains were all obtained from the same sample, sequenced in a study of cytomegalovirus exposure and HLA in healthy donors. This PCR relied on a set of 60 Vbeta primers and 13 Jbeta primers. Method: immunoSEQ multiplex PCR; TCRdb's copy keeps in-frame clones and lacks some. Of 130,000 or so clones detected, 60% to 85% appear once; the ten largest clones hold under 3%. The specimen was PBMCs. Receptors originate from a woman aged 35 to 49 in good health and CMV-seropositive.

This clone turned up a few times. The chain couples TRBV27 to TRBJ1-1, with a tentative D call TRBD1 (5 bases). Germline assignment: CDR1 MNHEY and CDR2 SMNVEV (reference sequence). The CDR3 is made up of 14 amino acids. The V end lost 4 bases, the J end lost 1 base, and 10 bases lay between the germline ends. DNA of the CDR3: TGTGCCAGCAGTTCCGAGACAGCGAACACTGAAGCTTTCTTT. Translation: CASSSETANTEAFF.

The chain combines TRBV9 with TRBJ2-1, with 14 bases identical to TRBD2. CDR3 length: 16 residues. Trimming took 4 bases from V and 5 from J; bases not matched to a gene: 5. CDR1 SGDLS and CDR2 YYNGEE come from the germline V gene. CDR3: CASSNRLAGGHNEQFF. The CDR3 region has the DNA TGTGCCAGCAGCAACCGACTAGCGGGGGGGCACAATGAGCAGTTCTTC.

The chain couples TRBV6-1 to TRBJ2-3, with 7 bases identical to TRBD1. The CDR3 spans 14 residues. CDR1 and CDR2 from the germline V gene are MNHNS and SASEGT. The junction had 4 bases not matched to a gene; V was cut back by 4 bases and J by 3 bases. The CDR3 DNA reads TGTGCCAGCAGTGGCCCGACAGGGACAGATACGCAGTATTTT. It translates to CASSGPTGTDTQYF.

This chain links TRBV4-3 with TRBJ2-3; 11 nucleotides match TRBD1. The CDR3 runs 17 residues. Germline V gene lookup returns CDR1 LGHNA and CDR2 YSLEER. V gave up 0 bases and J gave up 4 bases; unmatched junction bases: 6. CDR3 in amino acids: CASSQDGGQGASDTQYF. The CDR3 DNA sequence: TGCGCCAGCAGCCAAGATGGCGGACAGGGGGCATCAGATACGCAGTATTTT.

The chain employs TRBV7-2 and TRBJ2-7, with TRBD2 identical over 13 bases. This CDR3 has 17 residues. Trimming at V came to 3 bases and at J to 2 bases, leaving 7 bases not matched to a gene. Germline CDR1 is SGHTA and CDR2 is FQGNSA. The CDR3 sequence is CASSFGLAGAQTYEQYF. The CDR3 region has the DNA TGTGCCAGCAGCTTTGGACTAGCGGGAGCCCAAACCTACGAGCAGTACTTC.

This sequence joins TRBV6-5 and TRBJ1-1, with D possibly being TRBD1 (5 bases). This CDR3 is built from 12 residues. Germline CDR1 is MNHEY and CDR2 is SVGAGI. V dropped 5 bases and J dropped 11 bases, with 15 bases sitting between them. CDR3 sequence: CASSPGGEDAFF. CDR3 sequence (DNA): TGTGCCAGCAGTCCGGGGGGAGAAGATGCTTTCTTT.

V usage is TRBV29-1 and J usage is TRBJ2-5, with TRBD2 as a possible D gene (6 bases). CDR3 length: 12 amino acids. Germline CDR1 reads SQVTM; CDR2 reads ANQGSEA. V lost 7 bases and J 5 bases, leaving 14 bases between the germline ends. CDR3 nucleotide sequence: TGCAGCGGCGCGGGGAATTGGGAGACCCAGTACTTC. Translating gives CSGAGNWETQYF.

The chain combines TRBV19 with TRBJ2-1; 7 nucleotides align to TRBD1. Germline loops: CDR1 LNHDA, CDR2 SQIVND (reference sequence). CDR3 size: 15 residues. V gave up 5 bases and J gave up 6 bases; unmatched junction bases: 10. DNA of the CDR3: TGTGCCAGTAGTCTCCGGGGACAGAAATCCAATGAGCAGTTCTTC. Translated: CASSLRGQKSNEQFF.